This TCR beta chain is from a study of blood T cell repertoires in COVID-19. This clone was found once. Original analysis: Amplification from reference gene primers served as the basis for estimated nucleated cell counts. Sequencing was performed with immunoSEQ multiplex PCR; in TCRdb, only in-frame clones are kept and a portion is missing. The V and J calls and clone size come from that table; D and trimming were worked out from the DNA. This table holds about 130,000 clones, roughly 77% found once. V gave up 8 bases and J gave up 5 bases, with 12 bases separating them. CDR3 length: 13 residues. In germline, CDR1 is SNHLY, CDR2 FYNNEI.

This receptor was obtained from a woman between 70 and 85 years old with COVID-19, enrolled during active disease. The V call is TRBV2, the J call TRBJ1-4; tentatively, D is TRBD1 (5 bases). What was sequenced was peripheral blood. CDR3 sequence (DNA): TGTGCCAGCCGACAGACCCTCAATGAAAAACTGTTTTTT. This codes for CASRQTLNEKLFF.